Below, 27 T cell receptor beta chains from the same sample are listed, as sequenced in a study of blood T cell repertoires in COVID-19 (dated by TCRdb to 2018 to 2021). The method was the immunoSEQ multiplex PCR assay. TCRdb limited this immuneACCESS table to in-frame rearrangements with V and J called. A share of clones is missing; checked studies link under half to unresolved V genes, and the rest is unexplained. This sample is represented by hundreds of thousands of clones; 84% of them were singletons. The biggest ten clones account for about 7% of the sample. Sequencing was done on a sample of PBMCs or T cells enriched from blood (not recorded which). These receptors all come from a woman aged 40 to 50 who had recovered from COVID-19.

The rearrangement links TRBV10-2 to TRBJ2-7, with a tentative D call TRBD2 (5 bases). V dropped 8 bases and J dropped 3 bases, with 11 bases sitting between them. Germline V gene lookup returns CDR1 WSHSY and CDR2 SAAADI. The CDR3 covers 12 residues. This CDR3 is CASAGRFYEQYF. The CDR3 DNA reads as TGCGCCAGCGCGGGCAGATTCTACGAGCAGTACTTC.

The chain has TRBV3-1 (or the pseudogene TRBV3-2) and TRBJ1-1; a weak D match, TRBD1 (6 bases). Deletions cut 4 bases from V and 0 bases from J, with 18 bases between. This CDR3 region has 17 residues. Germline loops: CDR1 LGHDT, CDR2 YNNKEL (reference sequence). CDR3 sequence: CASSLLPGVGLNTEAFF. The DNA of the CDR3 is TGTGCCAGCAGCCTACTTCCAGGGGTCGGCTTGAACACTGAAGCTTTCTTT.

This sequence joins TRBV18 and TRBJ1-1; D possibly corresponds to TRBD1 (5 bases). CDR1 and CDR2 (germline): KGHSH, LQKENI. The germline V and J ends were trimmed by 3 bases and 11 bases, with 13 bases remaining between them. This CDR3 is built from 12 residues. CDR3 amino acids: CASSPDTPGAFF. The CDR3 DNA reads TGTGCCAGCTCACCCGACACCCCAGGGGCTTTCTTT.

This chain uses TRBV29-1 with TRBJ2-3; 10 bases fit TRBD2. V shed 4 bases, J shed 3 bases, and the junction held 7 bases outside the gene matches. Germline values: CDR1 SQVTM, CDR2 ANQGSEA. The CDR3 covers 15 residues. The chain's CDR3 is CSVGDSGRQTDTQYF. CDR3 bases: TGCAGCGTTGGCGATAGCGGGAGGCAGACAGATACGCAGTATTTT.

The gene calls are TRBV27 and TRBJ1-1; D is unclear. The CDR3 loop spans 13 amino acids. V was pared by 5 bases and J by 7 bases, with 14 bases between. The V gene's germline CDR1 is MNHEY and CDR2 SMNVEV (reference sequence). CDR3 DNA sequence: TGTGCCAGCAGTCCCGGCGACGGGAATGAAGCTTTCTTT. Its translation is CASSPGDGNEAFF.

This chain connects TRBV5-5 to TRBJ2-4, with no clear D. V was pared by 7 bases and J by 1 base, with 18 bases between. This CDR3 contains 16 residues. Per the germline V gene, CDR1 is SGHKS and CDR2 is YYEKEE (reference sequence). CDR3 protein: CASELGVAFAKNIQYF. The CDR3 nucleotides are TGTGCCAGCGAGCTCGGAGTAGCTTTTGCCAAAAACATTCAGTACTTC. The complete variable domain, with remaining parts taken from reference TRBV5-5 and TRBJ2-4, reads DAGVTQSPTHLIKTRGQQVTLRCSPISGHKSVSWYQQVLGQGPQFIFQYYEKEERGRGNFPDRFSARQFPNYSSELNVNALLLGDSALYLCASELGVAFAKNIQYFGAGTRLSVL.

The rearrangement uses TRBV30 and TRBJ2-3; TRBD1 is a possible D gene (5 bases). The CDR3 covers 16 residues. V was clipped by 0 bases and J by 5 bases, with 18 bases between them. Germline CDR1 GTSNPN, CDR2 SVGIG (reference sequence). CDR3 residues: CAWSVRLGRDGDTQYF. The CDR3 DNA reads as TGTGCCTGGAGTGTAAGGTTGGGCAGGGATGGAGATACGCAGTATTTT.

CDR3 protein: CASTHLAGSSNEQYF. The CDR3 bases are TGTGCCAGCACCCATCTAGCGGGATCATCTAACGAGCAGTACTTC. This chain joins TRBV27 and TRBJ2-7, with TRBD2 matching over 9 bases. Trimming removed 7 bases from V and 5 bases from J; junction bases left unmatched: 12. From germline, CDR1 is MNHEY and CDR2 SMNVEV (reference sequence). The CDR3 is made up of 15 amino acids.

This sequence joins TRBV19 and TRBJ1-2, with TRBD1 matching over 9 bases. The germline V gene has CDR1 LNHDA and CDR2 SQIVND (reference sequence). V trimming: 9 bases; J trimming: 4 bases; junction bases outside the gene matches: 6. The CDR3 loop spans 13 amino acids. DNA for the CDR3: TGTGCCAGGTACAGGGGGCTCTTCTATGGCTACACCTTC. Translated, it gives CARYRGLFYGYTF.

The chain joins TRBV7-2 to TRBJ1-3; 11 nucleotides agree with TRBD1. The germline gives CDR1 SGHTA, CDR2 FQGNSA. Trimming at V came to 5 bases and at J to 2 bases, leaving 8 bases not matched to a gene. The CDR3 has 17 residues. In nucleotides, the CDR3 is TGTGCCAGCAGCCGCACACGGACAGGGGGCCCTGGAAACACCATATATTTT. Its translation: CASSRTRTGGPGNTIYF.

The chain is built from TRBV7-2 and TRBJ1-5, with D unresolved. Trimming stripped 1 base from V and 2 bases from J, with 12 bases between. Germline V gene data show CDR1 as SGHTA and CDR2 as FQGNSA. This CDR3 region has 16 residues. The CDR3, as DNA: TGTGCCAGCAGCTTAGGTCCACTGTCTGGCAATCAGCCCCAGCATTTT. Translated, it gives CASSLGPLSGNQPQHF.

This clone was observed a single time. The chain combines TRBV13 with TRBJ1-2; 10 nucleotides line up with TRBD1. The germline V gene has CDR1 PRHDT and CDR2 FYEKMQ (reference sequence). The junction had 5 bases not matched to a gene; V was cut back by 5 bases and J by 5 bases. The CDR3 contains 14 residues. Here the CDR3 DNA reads TGTGCCAGCAGCAGAGACAGGGGGCAATATGGCTACACCTTC. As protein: CASSRDRGQYGYTF.

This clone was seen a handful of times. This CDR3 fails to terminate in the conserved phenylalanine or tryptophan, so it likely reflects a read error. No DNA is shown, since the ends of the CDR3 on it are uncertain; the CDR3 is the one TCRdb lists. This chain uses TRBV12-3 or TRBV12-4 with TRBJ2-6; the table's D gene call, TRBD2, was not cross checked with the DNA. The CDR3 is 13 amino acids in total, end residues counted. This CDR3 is CASILLLRDSLPS.

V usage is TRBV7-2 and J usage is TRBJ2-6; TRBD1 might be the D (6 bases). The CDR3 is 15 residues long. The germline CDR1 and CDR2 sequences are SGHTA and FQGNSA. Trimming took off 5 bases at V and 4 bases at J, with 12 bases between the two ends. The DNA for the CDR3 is TGTGCCAGCAGCCCACAGGGTTCCGGGGCCAACGTCCTGACTTTC. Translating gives CASSPQGSGANVLTF.

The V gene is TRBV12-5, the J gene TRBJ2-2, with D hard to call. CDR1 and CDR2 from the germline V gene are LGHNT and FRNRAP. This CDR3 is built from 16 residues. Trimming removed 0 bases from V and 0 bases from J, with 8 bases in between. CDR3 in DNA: TGTGCTAGTGGTTTGGTTAGTGGAGCGAACACCGGGGAGCTGTTTTTT. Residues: CASGLVSGANTGELFF.

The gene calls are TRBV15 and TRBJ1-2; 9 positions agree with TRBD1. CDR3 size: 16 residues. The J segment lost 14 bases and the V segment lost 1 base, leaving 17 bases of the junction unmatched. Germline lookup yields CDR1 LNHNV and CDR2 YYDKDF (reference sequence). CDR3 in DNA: TGTGCCACCAGCAGAGGAAACCGGGAGGGACAGGGAATGGGAACCTTC. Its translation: CATSRGNREGQGMGTF. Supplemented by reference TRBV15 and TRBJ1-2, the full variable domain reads DAMVIQNPRYQVTQFGKPVTLSCSQTLNHNVMYWYQQKSSQAPKLLFHYYDKDFNNEADTPDNFQSRRPNTSFCFLDIRSPGLGDTAMYLCATSRGNREGQGMGTFGSGTRLTVV.

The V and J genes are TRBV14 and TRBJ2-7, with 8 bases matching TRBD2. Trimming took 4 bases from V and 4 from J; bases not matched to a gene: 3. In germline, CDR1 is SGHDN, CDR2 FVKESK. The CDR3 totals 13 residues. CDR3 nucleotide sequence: TGTGCCAGCAGCCCGGGGGGGAGATACGAGCAGTACTTC. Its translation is CASSPGGRYEQYF.

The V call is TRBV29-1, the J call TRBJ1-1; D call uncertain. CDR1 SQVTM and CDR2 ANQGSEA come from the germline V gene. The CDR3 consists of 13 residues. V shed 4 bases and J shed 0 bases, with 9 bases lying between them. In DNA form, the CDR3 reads TGCAGCGTTGTCAGGCCATTGAACACTGAAGCTTTCTTT. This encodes CSVVRPLNTEAFF.

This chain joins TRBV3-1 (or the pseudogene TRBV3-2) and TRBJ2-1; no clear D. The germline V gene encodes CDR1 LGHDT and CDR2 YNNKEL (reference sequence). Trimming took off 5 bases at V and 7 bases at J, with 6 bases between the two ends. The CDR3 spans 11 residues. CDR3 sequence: CASSYENEQFF. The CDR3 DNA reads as TGTGCCAGCAGCTACGAGAATGAGCAGTTCTTC.

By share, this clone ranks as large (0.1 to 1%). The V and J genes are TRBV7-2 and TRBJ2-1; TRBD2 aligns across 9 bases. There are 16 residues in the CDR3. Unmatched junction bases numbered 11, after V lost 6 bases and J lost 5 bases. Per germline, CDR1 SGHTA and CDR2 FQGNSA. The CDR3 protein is CASRDTDSGRNNEQFF. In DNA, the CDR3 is TGTGCCAGCAGGGACACAGACAGCGGGAGGAACAATGAGCAGTTCTTC.

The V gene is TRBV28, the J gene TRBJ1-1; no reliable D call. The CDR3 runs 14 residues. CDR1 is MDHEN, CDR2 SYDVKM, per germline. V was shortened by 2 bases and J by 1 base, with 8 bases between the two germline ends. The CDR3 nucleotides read TGTGCCAGCAGTTTAAGATCAGGGAACACTGAAGCTTTCTTT. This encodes CASSLRSGNTEAFF.

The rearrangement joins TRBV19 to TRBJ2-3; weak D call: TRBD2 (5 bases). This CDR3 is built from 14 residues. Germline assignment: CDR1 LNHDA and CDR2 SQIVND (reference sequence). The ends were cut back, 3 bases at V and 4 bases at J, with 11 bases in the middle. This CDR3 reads CASSIGWRADTQYF. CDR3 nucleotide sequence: TGTGCCAGTAGTATCGGCTGGCGGGCAGATACGCAGTATTTT.

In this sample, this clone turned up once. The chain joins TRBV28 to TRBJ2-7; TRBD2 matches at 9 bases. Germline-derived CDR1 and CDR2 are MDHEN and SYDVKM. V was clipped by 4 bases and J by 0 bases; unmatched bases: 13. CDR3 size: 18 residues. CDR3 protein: CASSSRNNQLAGSYEQYV. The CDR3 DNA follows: TGTGCCAGCAGTTCAAGAAATAATCAACTAGCGGGCTCCTACGAGCAGTACGTC.

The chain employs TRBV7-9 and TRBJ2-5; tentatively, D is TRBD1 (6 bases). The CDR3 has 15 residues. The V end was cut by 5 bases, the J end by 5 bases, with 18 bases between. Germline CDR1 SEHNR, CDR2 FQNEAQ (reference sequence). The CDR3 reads CASSPGTPAQETQYF. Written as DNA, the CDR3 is TGTGCCAGCAGCCCGGGGACACCCGCCCAGGAGACCCAGTACTTC.

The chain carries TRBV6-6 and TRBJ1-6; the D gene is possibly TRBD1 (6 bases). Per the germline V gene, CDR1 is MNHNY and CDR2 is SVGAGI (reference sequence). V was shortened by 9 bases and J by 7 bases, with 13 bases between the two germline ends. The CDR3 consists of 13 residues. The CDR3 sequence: CASRTGQNSPLHF. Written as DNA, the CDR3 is TGTGCCAGTCGCACAGGGCAAAATTCACCCCTCCACTTT.

This CDR3 reads CASSQERIIAGEQYF. The CDR3 nucleotides read TGTGCCAGCAGCCAAGAACGGATAATAGCGGGAGAGCAGTACTTC. The J gene is TRBJ2-7, the V gene TRBV3-1 (or the pseudogene TRBV3-2); TRBD2 agrees at 8 bases. Germline loops: CDR1 LGHDT, CDR2 YNNKEL (reference sequence). The trim removed 0 bases at V and 7 bases at J, leaving 8 bases unmatched. This CDR3 spans 15 amino acids.

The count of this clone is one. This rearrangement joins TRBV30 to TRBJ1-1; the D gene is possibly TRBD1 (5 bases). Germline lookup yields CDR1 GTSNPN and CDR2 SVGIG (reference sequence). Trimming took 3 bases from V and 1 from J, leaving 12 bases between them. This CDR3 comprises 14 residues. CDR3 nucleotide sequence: TGTGCCTGGAGGAAGACAGTGTCGAACACTGAAGCTTTCTTT. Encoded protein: CAWRKTVSNTEAFF. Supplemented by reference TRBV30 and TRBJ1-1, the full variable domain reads SQTIHQWPATLVQPVGSPLSLECTVEGTSNPNLYWYRQAAGRGLQLLFYSVGIGQISSEVPQNLSASRPQDRQFILSSKKLLLSDSGFYLCAWRKTVSNTEAFFGQGTRLTVV.